This T cell receptor (beta chain) was sequenced in a study of OX40 agonist ivuxolimab in advanced cancers. Looking at the study overall: The mean age was roughly 60 years, ranging from roughly 23 to 80, with about 87% of participants male. Study findings and constraints: Low levels of normalized T-cell clonal expansion also appeared in some nonresponders.

TCRdb keeps only in-frame clones here, not all; method: immunoSEQ multiplex PCR. The sample holds roughly 76,000 clones, roughly 88% seen once. Germline values: CDR1 SGHDN, CDR2 FVKESK. V was pared by 8 bases and J by 6 bases, with 16 bases between. CDR3 size: 13 residues. On this clone: The antigen is unknown.

The chain employs TRBV14 and TRBJ1-1, with D uncertain. Sequences were derived from CD4+ or CD8+ T cells sorted from blood, sampled in a trial of the OX40 agonist ivuxolimab. The TCR sequence derives from an adult with an advanced solid tumor such as melanoma, head and neck, liver or kidney cancer. The chain's CDR3 is CASGVLGRAEAFF. In DNA, the CDR3 is TGTGCCAGCGGGGTCCTAGGGAGGGCTGAAGCTTTCTTT.